This TCR beta chain was sequenced in a study of control samples from healthy donors and cancer patients (dated by TCRdb to 2018 to 2020). CDR1 and CDR2 (SGHRS, YFSETQ) derive from the germline V gene. From cysteine to phenylalanine, the CDR3 is 15 amino acids long. CDR3 DNA only is kept here, 45 bases in frame from base 1. V is cut back by 2 bases and J by 8 bases, with 6 bases in the junction unmatched. The method was the immunoSEQ multiplex PCR assay. TCRdb provides this immuneACCESS table in a form limited to in-frame rearrangements. Some clones are lacking; in checked studies, under half of them reflect an unresolved V gene, and why the rest are absent is not known. The sample contains 65,000 to 95,000 clones, around 87% of them found a single time. Roughly 20% of the sample is held by the ten biggest clonotypes. With respect to this clone: Its antigen remains unidentified. The input lacks base qualities; no much larger clone sits a single base away.

Input material: blood. This clonotype was sampled from a man in his fifties in good health. This chain is built from TRBV5-1 and TRBJ1-6, and TRBD1 matches 8 of the central bases. CDR3 loop: CASSFTGGTDSPLHF. The nucleotide sequence reads as follows: TGCGCCAGCAGCTTTACAGGGGGAACCGATTCACCCCTCCACTTT.